The 21 T cell receptor beta chains presented below share a single source sample, sequenced in a study of cytomegalovirus exposure and HLA in healthy donors. Repertoires were generated with immunoSEQ multiplex PCR, while TCRdb's copy carries only in-frame clones and drops some. In the table there are under 300,000 clones, around 88% of which are singletons. The sequencing sample was made of PBMCs. Receptors originate from a woman in her twenties or thirties in good health and CMV-seropositive.

The V and J genes are TRBV18 and TRBJ1-1; 11 bases are shared with TRBD1. This CDR3 is built from 13 residues. The trim removed 3 bases at V and 7 bases at J, leaving 1 base unmatched. From germline, CDR1 is KGHSH and CDR2 LQKENI. Here the CDR3 reads CASSPGQGVEAFF. The CDR3 DNA reads TGTGCCAGCTCACCGGGACAGGGGGTTGAAGCTTTCTTT.

The chain has TRBV7-9 and TRBJ1-3; D not certain. The germline gives CDR1 SEHNR, CDR2 FQNEAQ (reference sequence). Trimming stripped 5 bases from V and 3 bases from J, with 14 bases between. The CDR3 length is 15 residues. The CDR3 DNA reads TGTGCCAGCAGCGCCTCTGATAGCTTTGGAAACACCATATATTTT. Amino acid sequence: CASSASDSFGNTIYF.

This clone was counted a single time. The chain employs TRBV18 and TRBJ2-3; 9 bases match TRBD1. V shed 6 bases, J shed 5 bases, and the junction held 15 bases outside the gene matches. The V gene's germline CDR1 is KGHSH and CDR2 LQKENI. This CDR3 is 17 amino acids long. CDR3 loop: CASSFSTGTGRGDTQYF. CDR3 coding DNA: TGTGCCAGCTCCTTCTCAACCGGGACAGGGAGGGGAGATACGCAGTATTTT. The full variable domain, its missing parts supplied by reference TRBV18 and TRBJ2-3, is NAGVMQNPRHLVRRRGQEARLRCSPMKGHSHVYWYRQLPEEGLKFMVYLQKENIIDESGMPKERFSAEFPKEGPSILRIQQVVRGDSAAYFCASSFSTGTGRGDTQYFGPGTRLTVL.

This sequence joins TRBV28 and TRBJ2-3, with a tentative D call TRBD2 (5 bases). Germline V CDR1 and CDR2: MDHEN, SYDVKM. V was shortened by 6 bases and J by 0 bases, with 13 bases between the two germline ends. The CDR3 runs to 15 residues. The CDR3 DNA reads as TGTGCCAGCAGCCGGGGATACATAAGCACAGATACGCAGTATTTT. It yields the protein CASSRGYISTDTQYF. Full variable domain (outside the CDR3, taken from reference TRBV28 and TRBJ2-3): DVKVTQSSRYLVKRTGEKVFLECVQDMDHENMFWYRQDPGLGLRLIYFSYDVKMKEKGDIPEGYSVSREKKERFSLILESASTNQTSMYLCASSRGYISTDTQYFGPGTRLTVL.

This sequence joins TRBV19 and TRBJ2-7, with D perhaps TRBD2 (5 bases). The germline V gene has CDR1 LNHDA and CDR2 SQIVND (reference sequence). Trimming removed 6 bases at V and 0 bases at J, with 15 bases between. The CDR3 is 15 residues long. This chain's CDR3 is CASRNRGLNSYEQYF. The CDR3 coding sequence is TGTGCCAGTAGGAACCGAGGACTGAACTCCTACGAGCAGTACTTC.

The chain's CDR3 is CASSLGTERTYEQYF. CDR3 DNA: TGTGCCAGCAGCCTCGGGACAGAACGAACCTACGAGCAGTACTTC. This sequence joins TRBV11-3 and TRBJ2-7; 7 bases agree with TRBD1. CDR3 size: 15 residues. Per germline, CDR1 SGHNT and CDR2 YENEEA. The V and J ends lost 5 bases and 2 bases, in that order; junction bases with no gene match: 9.

V usage is TRBV5-1 and J usage is TRBJ2-2; D is possibly TRBD1 (5 bases). CDR3 length: 14 residues. Trimming removed 4 bases at V and 3 bases at J, with 10 bases between. CDR1 and CDR2 (germline): SGHRS, YFSETQ. CDR3 in amino acids: CASSLDTDTGELFF. CDR3 nucleotide sequence: TGCGCCAGCAGCCTGGACACCGACACCGGGGAGCTGTTTTTT. The full variable domain, in which reference TRBV5-1 and TRBJ2-2 provide the parts outside the CDR3, is KAGVTQTPRYLIKTRGQQVTLSCSPISGHRSVSWYQQTPGQGLQFLFEYFSETQRNKGNFPGRFSGRQFSNSRSEMNVSTLELGDSALYLCASSLDTDTGELFFGEGSRLTVL.

The V and J genes are TRBV2 and TRBJ1-2, with TRBD1 matching over 9 bases. The J segment lost 8 bases and the V segment lost 6 bases, leaving 10 bases of the junction unmatched. The germline V gene encodes CDR1 SNHLY and CDR2 FYNNEI. This CDR3 spans 14 amino acids. DNA for the CDR3: TGTGCCAGCAGCCAGGAACAGGGGGCAGAGGGCTACACCTTC. It specifies CASSQEQGAEGYTF.

The chain employs TRBV5-4 and TRBJ2-1, with D perhaps TRBD1 (5 bases). V was pared by 2 bases and J by 1 base, with 10 bases between. The CDR3 is made up of 15 amino acids. Germline assignment: CDR1 SGHNT and CDR2 YYREEE (reference sequence). CDR3 DNA: TGTGCCAGCAGCTTAGTCCAGGGTTCCTACAATGAGCAGTTCTTC. The encoded protein is CASSLVQGSYNEQFF.

J is TRBJ2-7 and V is TRBV10-2; 7 positions agree with TRBD2. This CDR3 is built from 16 residues. Trimming removed 1 base from V and 4 bases from J; junction bases left unmatched: 10. Germline V gene data show CDR1 as WSHSY and CDR2 as SAAADI. The CDR3, as DNA: TGCGCCAGCAGTGAGTACCTCTCGCGGGAGCGTTACGAGCAGTACTTC. This encodes CASSEYLSRERYEQYF.

The chain couples TRBV7-6 to TRBJ2-3, with D maybe TRBD2 (6 bases). Trimming removed 4 bases from V and 1 base from J, with 15 bases in between. Germline V gives CDR1 SGHVS, CDR2 FNYEAQ. This CDR3 region has 16 residues. CDR3 sequence reads: CASSSPGIAGTDTQYF. The CDR3 DNA sequence: TGTGCCAGCAGCTCCCCGGGTATAGCGGGCACAGATACGCAGTATTTT.

The gene calls are TRBV5-1 and TRBJ1-2, with 7 nucleotides matching TRBD1. V lost 9 bases, J lost 0 bases, and 5 bases stayed unmatched. This CDR3 region has 13 residues. Germline CDR1 is SGHRS and CDR2 is YFSETQ. The CDR3 DNA is TGCGCCACCGGGACAGAAGCTAACTATGGCTACACCTTC. Translation gives CATGTEANYGYTF. The full variable domain, its missing parts supplied by reference TRBV5-1 and TRBJ1-2, is KAGVTQTPRYLIKTRGQQVTLSCSPISGHRSVSWYQQTPGQGLQFLFEYFSETQRNKGNFPGRFSGRQFSNSRSEMNVSTLELGDSALYLCATGTEANYGYTFGSGTRLTVV.

The chain uses TRBV2 and TRBJ2-1, with 10 positions matching TRBD2. V dropped 8 bases and J dropped 5; count of bases not matched to a gene: 6. The CDR3 is made up of 14 amino acids. CDR1 SNHLY and CDR2 FYNNEI come from the germline V gene. The CDR3 sequence: CASSGLAKDNEQFF. Here the CDR3 DNA reads TGTGCCAGCTCGGGACTAGCGAAGGACAATGAGCAGTTCTTC.

This chain uses TRBV2 with TRBJ2-6; TRBD1 matches at 8 bases. Germline assignment: CDR1 SNHLY and CDR2 FYNNEI. The trim removed 8 bases at V and 0 bases at J, leaving 12 bases unmatched. The length of the CDR3 is 18 residues. The CDR3 sequence: CASGLRTGLSSGANVLTF. In nucleotides, the CDR3 is TGTGCCAGCGGACTCAGGACAGGGCTGAGCTCTGGGGCCAACGTCCTGACTTTC.

The gene calls are TRBV5-1 and TRBJ2-7, with D possibly being TRBD1 (5 bases). The CDR3 sequence is 14 residues long. V lost 4 bases, J lost 2 bases, and 13 bases lay in between. Germline V lookup: CDR1 SGHRS, CDR2 YFSETQ. CDR3 loop: CASSPRTHTYEQYF. The CDR3 DNA sequence: TGCGCCAGCAGCCCCCGGACACACACCTACGAGCAGTACTTC.

This rearrangement joins TRBV27 to TRBJ1-1; 7 positions match TRBD1. The CDR3 extends over 13 amino acids. V lost 6 bases, J lost 7 bases, and 8 bases stayed unmatched. Germline values: CDR1 MNHEY, CDR2 SMNVEV (reference sequence). The CDR3 nucleotides are TGTGCCAGCAGCTTTGGACAGGACTTTGAAGCTTTCTTT. The encoded protein is CASSFGQDFEAFF.

The J gene is TRBJ2-1, the V gene TRBV5-6, with TRBD2 matching over 9 bases. V was pared by 4 bases and J by 8 bases, with 16 bases of the junction left unmatched. The CDR3 runs 17 residues. Germline CDR1 reads SGHDT; CDR2 reads YYEEEE. CDR3 sequence: CASSISGSSGHGDEQFF. The CDR3 nucleotides read TGTGCCAGCAGCATTAGCGGGAGCTCTGGGCACGGCGATGAGCAGTTCTTC.

A few counts support this clone. The chain joins TRBV7-9 to TRBJ2-3, with 7 bases fitting TRBD2. V shed 1 base and J 3 bases; nucleotides not matched to a gene: 4. This CDR3 contains 15 residues. The germline gives CDR1 SEHNR, CDR2 FQNEAQ (reference sequence). CDR3 protein: CASSLVAGWTDTQYF. In nucleotides, the CDR3 is TGTGCCAGCAGCTTAGTAGCGGGCTGGACAGATACGCAGTATTTT.

The table lists this clone with a count of one. The chain is built from TRBV7-8 and TRBJ1-1; D uncertain. The CDR3 has 11 amino acids. The V gene's germline CDR1 is SGHVS and CDR2 FQNEAQ. The V gene lost 6 bases and the J gene lost 8 bases, with 10 bases spanning the gap. CDR3 sequence (DNA): TGTGCCAGCAGTAGTACGAACGAAGCTTTCTTT. Translation gives CASSSTNEAFF.

The chain links TRBV12-5 to TRBJ2-4, with 7 bases matching TRBD1. The CDR3 sequence is 15 residues long. Germline CDR1 is LGHNT and CDR2 is FRNRAP. After removal of 4 bases from V and 4 bases from J, the junction contained 7 bases not matched to a gene. CDR3 protein: CASGSTGEMKNIQYF. For the CDR3, the DNA is TGTGCTAGTGGTTCCACAGGGGAAATGAAAAACATTCAGTACTTC.

The gene calls are TRBV15 and TRBJ2-5; 12 bases fit TRBD1. The CDR3 contains 15 residues. The germline gives CDR1 LNHNV, CDR2 YYDKDF (reference sequence). With V trimmed by 1 base and J by 5 bases, 2 bases remained unmatched. CDR3: CATSRAGTGGETQYF. The CDR3, as DNA: TGTGCCACCAGCAGAGCCGGGACAGGGGGCGAGACCCAGTACTTC.